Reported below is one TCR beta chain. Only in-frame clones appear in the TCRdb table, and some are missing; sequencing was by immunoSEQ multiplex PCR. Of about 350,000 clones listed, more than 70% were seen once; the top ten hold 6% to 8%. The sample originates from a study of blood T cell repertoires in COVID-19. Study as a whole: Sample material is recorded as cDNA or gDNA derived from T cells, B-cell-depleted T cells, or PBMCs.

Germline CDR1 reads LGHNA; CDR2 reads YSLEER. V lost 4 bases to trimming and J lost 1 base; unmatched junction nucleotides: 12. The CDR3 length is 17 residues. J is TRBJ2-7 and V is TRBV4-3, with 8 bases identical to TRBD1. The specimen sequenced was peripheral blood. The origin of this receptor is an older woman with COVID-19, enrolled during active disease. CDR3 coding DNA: TGCGCCAGCAGCCGAGTGGCCAGGGGGCAACCGTCCTACGAGCAGTACTTC. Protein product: CASSRVARGQPSYEQYF.